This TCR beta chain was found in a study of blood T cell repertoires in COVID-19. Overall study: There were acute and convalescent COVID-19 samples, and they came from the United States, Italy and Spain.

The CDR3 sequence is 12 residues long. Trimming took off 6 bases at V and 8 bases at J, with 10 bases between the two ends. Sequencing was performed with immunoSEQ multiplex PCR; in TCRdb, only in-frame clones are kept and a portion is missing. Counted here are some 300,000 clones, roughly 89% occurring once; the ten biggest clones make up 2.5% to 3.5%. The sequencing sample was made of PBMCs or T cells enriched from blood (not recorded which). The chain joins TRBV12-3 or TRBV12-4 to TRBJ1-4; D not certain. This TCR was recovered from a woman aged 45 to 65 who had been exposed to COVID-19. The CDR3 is CASSHSGEKLFF. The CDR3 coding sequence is TGTGCCAGCAGCCACAGTGGGGAAAAACTGTTTTTT.